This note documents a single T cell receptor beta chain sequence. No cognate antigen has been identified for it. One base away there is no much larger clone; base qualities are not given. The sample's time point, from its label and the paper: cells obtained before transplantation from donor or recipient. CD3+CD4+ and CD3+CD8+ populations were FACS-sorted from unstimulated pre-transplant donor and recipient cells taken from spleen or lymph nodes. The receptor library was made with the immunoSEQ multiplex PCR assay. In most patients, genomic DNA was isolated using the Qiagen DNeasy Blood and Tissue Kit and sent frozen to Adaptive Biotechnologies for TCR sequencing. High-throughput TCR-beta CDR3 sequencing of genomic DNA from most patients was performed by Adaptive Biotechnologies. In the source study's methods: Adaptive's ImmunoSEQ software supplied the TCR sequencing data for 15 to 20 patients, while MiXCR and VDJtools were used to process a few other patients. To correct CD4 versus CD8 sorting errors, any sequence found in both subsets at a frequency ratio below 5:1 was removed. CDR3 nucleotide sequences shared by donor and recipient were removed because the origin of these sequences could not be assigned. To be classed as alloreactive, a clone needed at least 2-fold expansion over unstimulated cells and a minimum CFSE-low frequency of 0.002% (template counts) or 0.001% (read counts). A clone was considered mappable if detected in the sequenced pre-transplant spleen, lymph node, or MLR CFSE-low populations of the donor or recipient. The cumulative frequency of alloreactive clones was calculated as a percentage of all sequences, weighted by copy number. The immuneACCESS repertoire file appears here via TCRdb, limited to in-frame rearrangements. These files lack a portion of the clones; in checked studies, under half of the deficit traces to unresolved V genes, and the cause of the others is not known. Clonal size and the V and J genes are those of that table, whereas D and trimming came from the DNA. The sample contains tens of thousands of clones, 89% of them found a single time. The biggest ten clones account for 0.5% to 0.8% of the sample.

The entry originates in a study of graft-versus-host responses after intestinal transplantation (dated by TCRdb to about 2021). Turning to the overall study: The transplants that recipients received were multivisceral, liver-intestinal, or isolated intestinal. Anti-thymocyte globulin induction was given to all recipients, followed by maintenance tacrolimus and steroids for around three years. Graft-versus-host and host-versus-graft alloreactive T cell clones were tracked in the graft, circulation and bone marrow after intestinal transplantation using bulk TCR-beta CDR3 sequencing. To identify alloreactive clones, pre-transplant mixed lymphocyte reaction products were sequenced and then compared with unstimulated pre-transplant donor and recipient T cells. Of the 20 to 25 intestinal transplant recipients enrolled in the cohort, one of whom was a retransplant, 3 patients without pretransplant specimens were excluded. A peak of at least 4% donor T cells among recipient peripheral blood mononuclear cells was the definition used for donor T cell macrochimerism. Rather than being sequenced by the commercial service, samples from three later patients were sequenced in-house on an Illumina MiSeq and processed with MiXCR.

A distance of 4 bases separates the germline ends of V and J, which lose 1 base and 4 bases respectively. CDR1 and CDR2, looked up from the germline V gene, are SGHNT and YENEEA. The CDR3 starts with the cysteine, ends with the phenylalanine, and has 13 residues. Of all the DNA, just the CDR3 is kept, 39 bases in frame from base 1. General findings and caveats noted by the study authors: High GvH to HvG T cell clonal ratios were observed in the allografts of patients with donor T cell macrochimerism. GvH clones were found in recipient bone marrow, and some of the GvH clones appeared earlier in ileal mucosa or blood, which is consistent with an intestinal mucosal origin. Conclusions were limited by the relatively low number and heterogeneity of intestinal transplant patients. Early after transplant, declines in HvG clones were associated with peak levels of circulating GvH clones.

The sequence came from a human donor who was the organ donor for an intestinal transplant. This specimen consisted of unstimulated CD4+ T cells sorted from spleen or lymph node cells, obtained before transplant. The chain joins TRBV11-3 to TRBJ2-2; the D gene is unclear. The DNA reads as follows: TGTGCCAGCAGCTTAGGGGCCACCGGGGAGCTGTTTTTT. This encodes CASSLGATGELFF.